This T cell receptor (beta chain) derives from a study of blood T cells in healthy people across ages. On the study more broadly: Per two T cells, template switching captured roughly one barcoded beta molecule.

A note on this clonotype: Its antigen is still unknown. A read error may account for a junction end that differs from germline.

Alongside a J-beta primer mix, a sample-barcoded 5' primer served in a second PCR lasting roughly 6 to 11 cycles. Tags on each cDNA molecule came from a template-switch adaptor with 12 random nucleotides. Via MiXCR, TCRdb re-called the 5' RACE reads, giving one row per CDR3 protein. Of roughly 800,000 distinct CDR3 sequences in the sample, about 36% were seen once. Germline values: CDR1 MGHRA, CDR2 YSYEKL. The CDR3 covers 18 residues. Whole-study findings and limits: Fewer expanded clones and more diversity marked long-lived versus aged donors. TCR beta diversity, measured per million T cells, fell in a roughly linear way with age.

The receptor was isolated from a man between 18 and 29 years old in good health. J is TRBJ1-2 and V is TRBV4-1, with 8 nucleotides matching TRBD1. The sequencing sample was made of blood. The CDR3: CASSRITGGTVFSYGFTF. The CDR3 DNA reads TGCGCCAGCAGCCGCATCACAGGGGGGACAGTATTCTCCTATGGCTTCACCTTC.